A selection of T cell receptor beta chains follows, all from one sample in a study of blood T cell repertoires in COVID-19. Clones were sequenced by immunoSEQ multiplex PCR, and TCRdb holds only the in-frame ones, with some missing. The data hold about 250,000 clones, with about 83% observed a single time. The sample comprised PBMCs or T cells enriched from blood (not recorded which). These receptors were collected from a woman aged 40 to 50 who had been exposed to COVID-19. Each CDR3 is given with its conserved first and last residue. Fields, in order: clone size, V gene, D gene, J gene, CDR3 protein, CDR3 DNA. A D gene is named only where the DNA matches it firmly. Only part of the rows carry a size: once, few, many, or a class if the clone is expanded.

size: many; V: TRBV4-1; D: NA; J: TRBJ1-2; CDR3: CASSQTYLTSNYGYTF; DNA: TGCGCCAGCAGCCAAACGTACCTAACCTCTAACTATGGCTACACCTTC
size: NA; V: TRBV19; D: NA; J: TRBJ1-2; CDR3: CASSIGQSRGYTF; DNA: TGTGCCAGTAGTATCGGACAGTCCAGGGGCTACACCTTC
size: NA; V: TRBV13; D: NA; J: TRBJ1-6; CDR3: CASSSRDLYLANSPLHF; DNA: TGTGCCAGCAGCTCCCGAGACTTATACCTGGCCAATTCACCCCTCCACTTT
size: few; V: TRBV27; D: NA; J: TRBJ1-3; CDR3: CASSLDRMSGNTIYF; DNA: TGTGCCAGCAGTTTAGACAGGATGTCTGGAAACACCATATATTTT
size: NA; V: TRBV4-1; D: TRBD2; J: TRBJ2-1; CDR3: CASSPGVAGTYNEQFF; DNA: TGCGCCAGCAGCCCGGGGGTAGCGGGGACCTACAATGAGCAGTTCTTC
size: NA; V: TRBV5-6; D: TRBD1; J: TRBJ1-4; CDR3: CASSWDRDEKLFF; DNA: TGTGCCAGCAGCTGGGACAGGGATGAAAAACTGTTTTTT
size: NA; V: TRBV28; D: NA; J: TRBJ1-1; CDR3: CASSLWGIGGTEAFF; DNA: TGTGCCAGCAGTTTATGGGGCATTGGTGGCACTGAAGCTTTCTTT
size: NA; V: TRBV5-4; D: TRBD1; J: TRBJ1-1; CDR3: CASSSRDSLNTEAFF; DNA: TGTGCCAGCAGCTCTCGGGACAGCTTGAACACTGAAGCTTTCTTT
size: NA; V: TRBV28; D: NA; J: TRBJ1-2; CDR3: CASSFQGGDYGYTF; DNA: TGTGCCAGCAGTTTCCAAGGGGGTGACTATGGCTACACCTTC
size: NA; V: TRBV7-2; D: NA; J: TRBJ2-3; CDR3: CASSPWATDTQYF; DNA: TGTGCCAGCAGCCCCTGGGCCACAGATACGCAGTATTTT
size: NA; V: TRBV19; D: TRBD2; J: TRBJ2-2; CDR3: CASSPRGGANTGELFF; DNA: TGTGCCAGTAGTCCCCGGGGGGGAGCGAACACCGGGGAGCTGTTTTTT
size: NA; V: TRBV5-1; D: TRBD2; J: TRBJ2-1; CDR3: CASSFQRGYNEQFF; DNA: TGCGCCAGCAGCTTCCAGCGGGGATACAATGAGCAGTTCTTC
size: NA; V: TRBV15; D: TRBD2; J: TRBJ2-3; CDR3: CASGSGGAYTQYF; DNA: TGTGCCTCTGGAAGCGGGGGGGCTTATACGCAGTATTTT
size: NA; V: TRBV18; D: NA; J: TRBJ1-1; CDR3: CASSPLVYTEAFF; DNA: TGTGCCAGCTCACCACTCGTCTACACTGAAGCTTTCTTT
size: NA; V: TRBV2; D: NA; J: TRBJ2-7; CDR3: CASSRGAESYEQYF; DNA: TGTGCCAGCAGTCGCGGGGCCGAATCCTACGAGCAGTACTTC
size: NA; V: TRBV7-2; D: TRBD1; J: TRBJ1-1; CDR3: CASSTQTGIHTEAFF; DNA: TGTGCCAGCAGCACCCAGACAGGGATACACACTGAAGCTTTCTTT
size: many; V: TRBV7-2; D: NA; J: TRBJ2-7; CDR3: CASSQQGSYYEQYF; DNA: TGTGCCAGCAGCCAACAGGGTAGTTACTACGAGCAGTACTTC
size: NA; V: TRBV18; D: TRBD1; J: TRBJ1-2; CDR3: CASSPPGTGVDLGGYTF; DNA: TGTGCCAGCTCACCACCGGGGACAGGGGTCGACCTTGGCGGCTACACCTTC
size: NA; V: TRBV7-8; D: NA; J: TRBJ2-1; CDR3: CASSPVLNEQFF; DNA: TGTGCCAGCAGCCCGGTCCTCAATGAGCAGTTCTTC
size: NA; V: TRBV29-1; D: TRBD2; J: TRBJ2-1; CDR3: CSVEGLANNEQFF; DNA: TGCAGCGTCGAGGGACTAGCAAACAATGAGCAGTTCTTC
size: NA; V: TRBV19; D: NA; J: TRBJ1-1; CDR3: CASRTGQLNTEAFF; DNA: TGTGCCAGTAGAACTGGACAGCTTAACACTGAAGCTTTCTTT
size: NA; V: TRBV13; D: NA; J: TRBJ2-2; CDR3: CASSPRPDTGELFF; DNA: TGTGCCAGCAGCCCCCGTCCCGACACCGGGGAGCTGTTTTTT
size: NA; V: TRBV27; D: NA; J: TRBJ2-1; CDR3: CASSLGGSYNEQFF; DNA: TGTGCCAGCAGTTTAGGAGGGTCCTACAATGAGCAGTTCTTC
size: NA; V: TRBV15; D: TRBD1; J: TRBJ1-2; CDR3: CATSRGDRDGYTF; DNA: TGTGCCACCAGCAGAGGGGACAGGGATGGCTACACCTTC
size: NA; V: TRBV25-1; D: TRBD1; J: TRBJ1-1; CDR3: CASGGTGFYTEAFF; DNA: TGTGCCAGCGGAGGGACAGGGTTCTACACTGAAGCTTTCTTT
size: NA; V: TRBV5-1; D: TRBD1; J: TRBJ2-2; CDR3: CASSPDRVGTGELFF; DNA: TGCGCCAGCAGCCCGGACAGGGTCGGCACCGGGGAGCTGTTTTTT
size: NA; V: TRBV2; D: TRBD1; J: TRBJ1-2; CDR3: CASDRDRTQGGYTF; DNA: TGTGCCAGCGATAGGGACAGAACTCAGGGGGGCTACACCTTC
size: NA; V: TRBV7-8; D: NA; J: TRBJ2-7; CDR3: CASSLGVGSRYEQYF; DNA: TGTGCCAGCAGCTTAGGCGTGGGGAGTCGGTACGAGCAGTACTTC
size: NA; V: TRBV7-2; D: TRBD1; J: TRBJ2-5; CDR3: CASSRRDRETQYF; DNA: TGTGCCAGCAGCCGCCGGGACAGAGAGACCCAGTACTTC
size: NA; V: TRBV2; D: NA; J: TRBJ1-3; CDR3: CASSLGRTVASGNTIYF; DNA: TGTGCCAGCAGTTTGGGTAGGACAGTCGCCTCTGGAAACACCATATATTTT
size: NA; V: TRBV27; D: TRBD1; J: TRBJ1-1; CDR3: CASSVGTDTEAFF; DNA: TGTGCCAGCAGTGTCGGGACAGACACTGAAGCTTTCTTT
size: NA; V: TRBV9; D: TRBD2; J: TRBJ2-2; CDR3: CASSSPAGGLPGELFF; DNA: TGTGCCAGCAGCTCCCCAGCGGGGGGCCTCCCCGGGGAGCTGTTTTTT
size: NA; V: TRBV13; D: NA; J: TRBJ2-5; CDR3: CASSLFSGIQETQYF; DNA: TGTGCCAGCAGCTTATTTTCCGGGATCCAAGAGACCCAGTACTTC
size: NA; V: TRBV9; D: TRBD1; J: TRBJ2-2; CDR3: CASSVRQGFPGELFF; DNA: TGTGCCAGCAGCGTGAGACAGGGTTTTCCCGGGGAGCTGTTTTTT
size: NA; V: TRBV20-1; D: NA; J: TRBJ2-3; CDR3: CSAAPNTQYF; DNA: TGCAGTGCGGCCCCCAATACGCAGTATTTT
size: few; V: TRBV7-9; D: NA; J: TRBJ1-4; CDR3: CASSPRGDNEKLFF; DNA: TGTGCCAGCAGCCCCCGGGGGGATAATGAAAAACTGTTTTTT
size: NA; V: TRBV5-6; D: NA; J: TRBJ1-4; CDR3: CASSQSFSDEKLFF; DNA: TGTGCCAGCAGCCAAAGTTTCAGTGATGAAAAACTGTTTTTT
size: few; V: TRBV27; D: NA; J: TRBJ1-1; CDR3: CASRAIQGPMNTEAFF; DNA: TGTGCCAGCAGGGCCATTCAGGGGCCCATGAACACTGAAGCTTTCTTT
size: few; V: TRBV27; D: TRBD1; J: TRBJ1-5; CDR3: CASSPDRGNNQPQHF; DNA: TGTGCCAGCAGTCCGGACAGGGGAAACAATCAGCCCCAGCATTTT
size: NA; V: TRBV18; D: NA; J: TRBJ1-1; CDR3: CASSPSAGLNSNTEAFF; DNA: TGTGCCAGCTCACCTAGTGCAGGGCTTAATTCGAACACTGAAGCTTTCTTT
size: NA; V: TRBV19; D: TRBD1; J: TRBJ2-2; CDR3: CASSTDRATGELFF; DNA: TGTGCCAGTAGTACGGACAGGGCGACCGGGGAGCTGTTTTTT
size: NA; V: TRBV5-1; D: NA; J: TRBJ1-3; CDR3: CASSPFTEPGNTIYF; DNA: TGCGCCAGCAGCCCTTTCACAGAACCCGGAAACACCATATATTTT
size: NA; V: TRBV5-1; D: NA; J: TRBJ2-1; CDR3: CASSLGYRAGEQFF; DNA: TGCGCCAGCAGCTTGGGGTATCGAGCGGGCGAGCAGTTCTTC
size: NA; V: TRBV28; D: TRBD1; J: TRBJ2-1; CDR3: CASSSAGQGAQQFF; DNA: TGTGCCAGCAGTTCCGCGGGACAGGGGGCGCAGCAGTTCTTC
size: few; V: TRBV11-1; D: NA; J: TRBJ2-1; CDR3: CASSVAGLSYNEQFF; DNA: TGTGCCAGCAGCGTTGCAGGGTTATCCTACAATGAGCAGTTCTTC
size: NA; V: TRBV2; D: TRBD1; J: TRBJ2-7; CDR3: CATEGQGDEQYF; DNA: TGTGCCACCGAGGGACAGGGGGACGAGCAGTACTTC
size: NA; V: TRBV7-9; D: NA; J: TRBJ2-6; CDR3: CASSPAGRGANVLTF; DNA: TGTGCCAGCAGCCCCGCGGGGCGTGGGGCCAACGTCCTGACTTTC
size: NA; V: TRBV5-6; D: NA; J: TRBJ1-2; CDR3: CASSSTDRLYGYTF; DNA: TGTGCCAGCAGCTCTACGGACAGACTGTATGGCTACACCTTC
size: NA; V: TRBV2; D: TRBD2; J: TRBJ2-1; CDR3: CASSWGGASNEQFF; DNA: TGTGCCAGCAGTTGGGGAGGGGCTTCAAATGAGCAGTTCTTC
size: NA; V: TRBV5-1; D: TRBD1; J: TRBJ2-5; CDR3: CASSYGTGQETQYF; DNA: TGCGCCAGCAGCTACGGGACAGGCCAAGAGACCCAGTACTTC
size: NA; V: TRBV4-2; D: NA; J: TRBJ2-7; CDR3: CASSQGGEESYEQYF; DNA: TGTGCCAGCAGCCAGGGGGGTGAGGAGAGCTACGAGCAGTACTTC
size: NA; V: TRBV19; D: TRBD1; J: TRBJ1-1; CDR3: CASSVPPGQDTEAFF; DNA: TGTGCCAGTAGTGTTCCTCCGGGACAGGATACTGAAGCTTTCTTT
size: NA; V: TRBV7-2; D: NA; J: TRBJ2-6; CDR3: CASSRLPGSGANVLTF; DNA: TGTGCCAGCAGCCGCCTTCCCGGTTCTGGGGCCAACGTCCTGACTTTC
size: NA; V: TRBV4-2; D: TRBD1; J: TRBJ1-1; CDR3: CASSSQGALYTEAFF; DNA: TGTGCCAGCAGCTCACAGGGGGCGTTGTACACTGAAGCTTTCTTT
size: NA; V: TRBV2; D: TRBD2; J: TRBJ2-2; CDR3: CASSSFLAGATGELFF; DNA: TGTGCCAGCAGTAGTTTCCTAGCGGGGGCCACCGGGGAGCTGTTTTTT
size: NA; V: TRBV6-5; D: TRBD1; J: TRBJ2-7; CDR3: CASSYSRTGDSYEQYF; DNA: TGTGCCAGCAGTTACTCCCGGACAGGGGATTCCTACGAGCAGTACTTC
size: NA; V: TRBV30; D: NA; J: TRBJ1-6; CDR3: CAWSFGGESSPLHF; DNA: TGTGCCTGGAGTTTTGGAGGGGAGAGTTCACCCCTCCACTTT